Below are 22 T cell receptor beta chains sequenced from a single sample in a study of vaccination effects on CD4 cells after COVID-19. Viral peptide pool expansion of antigen-specific CD4+ T cells preceded sequencing in the ViraFEST assay. Cultured cells yielded isolated CD4+ T cells after approximately nine days. Everyone in the study got two shots of either the BNT162b2 or mRNA-1273 vaccine. The antigens for these receptors are not known. TCRdb's copy holds only in-frame clones and misses some; the assay was immunoSEQ multiplex PCR. Of 20,000 to 30,000 clones in the sample, roughly three quarters are singletons; the top ten hold roughly 8%. Sequencing used CD4+ T cells from PBMCs cultured with SARS-CoV-2 spike peptides, obtained after COVID-19 vaccination. Every receptor here comes from a human donor who received a COVID-19 vaccine.

This CDR3 reads CATSRDLTGDGYTF. The CDR3 nucleotides are TGTGCCACCAGCAGAGACCTGACAGGAGATGGCTACACCTTC. This chain connects TRBV15 to TRBJ1-2; the D gene is possibly TRBD1 (6 bases). The germline V and J ends were trimmed by 0 bases and 6 bases, with 11 bases remaining between them. This CDR3 contains 14 residues. Germline-derived CDR1 and CDR2 are LNHNV and YYDKDF (reference sequence).

The chain links TRBV11-2 to TRBJ2-5; TRBD2 matches 12 bases. Germline values: CDR1 SGHAT, CDR2 FQNNGV. This CDR3 spans 17 amino acids. V dropped 3 bases and J dropped 5; count of bases not matched to a gene: 10. The CDR3 DNA sequence: TGTGCCAGCAGCTTTGGTTCTAGCGGGAGGGCCTGGGAGACCCAGTACTTC. Its protein is CASSFGSSGRAWETQYF.

The rearrangement uses TRBV14 and TRBJ2-3; D gene uncertain. CDR1 and CDR2 (germline): SGHDN, FVKESK. V was shortened by 5 bases and J by 5 bases, with 14 bases between the two germline ends. The CDR3 is made up of 14 amino acids. Here the CDR3 reads CASSSDWVGDTQYF. In DNA form, the CDR3 reads TGTGCCAGCAGCTCAGACTGGGTGGGAGATACGCAGTATTTT.

CDR3 protein: CAGGDPGTGVRGYTF. In DNA, the CDR3 is TGTGCCGGAGGTGACCCCGGGACAGGGGTTCGTGGCTACACCTTC. V and J are TRBV19 and TRBJ1-2; 10 bases match TRBD1. CDR3 length: 15 residues. Germline V CDR1 and CDR2: LNHDA, SQIVND (reference sequence). V lost 11 bases and J lost 7; bases outside the gene matches: 16.

The chain employs TRBV18 and TRBJ1-2; D not resolved. The CDR3 sequence is 14 residues long. V was pared by 2 bases and J by 3 bases, with 10 bases between. Germline CDR1 and CDR2: KGHSH and LQKENI. CDR3 DNA: TGTGCCAGCTCACCAGGGATGGGTGACTATGGCTACACCTTC. Encoded protein: CASSPGMGDYGYTF.

This clone has more than one count but fewer than ten. The J gene is TRBJ1-1, the V gene TRBV19, with a possible D match to TRBD1 (6 bases). The CDR3 spans 14 residues. Per germline, CDR1 LNHDA and CDR2 SQIVND (reference sequence). The V end was cut by 2 bases, the J end by 5 bases, with 12 bases between. The CDR3 spells CASSILGAQTEAFF. The CDR3 nucleotides read TGTGCCAGTAGTATACTGGGGGCGCAAACTGAAGCTTTCTTT. Looking up the rest from reference TRBV19 and TRBJ1-1 gives the full variable domain: DGGITQSPKYLFRKEGQNVTLSCEQNLNHDAMYWYRQDPGQGLRLIYYSQIVNDFQKGDIAEGYSVSREKKESFPLTVTSAQKNPTAFYLCASSILGAQTEAFFGQGTRLTVV.

This chain links TRBV7-8 with TRBJ2-3; D remains ambiguous. This CDR3 region has 16 residues. The V end was cut by 1 base, the J end by 1 base, with 12 bases between. Germline V gene lookup returns CDR1 SGHVS and CDR2 FQNEAQ. CDR3 amino acids: CASSLGEAAGTDTQYF. The CDR3 bases are TGTGCCAGCAGCTTAGGAGAGGCGGCGGGCACAGATACGCAGTATTTT.

The chain couples TRBV11-2 to TRBJ1-4; D uncertain. Trimming stripped 1 base from V and 0 bases from J, with 15 bases between. Germline CDR1 reads SGHAT; CDR2 reads FQNNGV. CDR3 size: 18 residues. The CDR3 bases are TGTGCCAGCAGCTTAGGTATGCGGACTCACGCAACTAATGAAAAACTGTTTTTT. Its protein is CASSLGMRTHATNEKLFF.

The V call is TRBV27, the J call TRBJ1-5; TRBD1 matches 10 bases. V lost 3 bases to trimming and J lost 1 base; unmatched junction nucleotides: 9. This CDR3 spans 18 amino acids. Germline V gene sequence: CDR1 MNHEY, CDR2 SMNVEV (reference sequence). The CDR3 bases are TGTGCCAGCAGTTTCACGAAGACAGGGGGCGAAAGCAATCAGCCCCAGCATTTT. Protein sequence: CASSFTKTGGESNQPQHF.

In its sample, this clone ranks as medium-sized. V is TRBV5-5 and J is TRBJ2-5, with 10 bases fitting TRBD2. Per germline, CDR1 SGHKS and CDR2 YYEKEE (reference sequence). V lost 6 bases and J lost 2; bases outside the gene matches: 7. This CDR3 region has 15 residues. The CDR3 coding sequence is TGTGCCAGCAAGCCTAGCGGGGGAGTTCAAGAGACCCAGTACTTC. As protein: CASKPSGGVQETQYF.

The chain couples TRBV5-1 to TRBJ2-1; 10 bases fit TRBD2. V shed 2 bases, J shed 5 bases, and the junction held 4 bases outside the gene matches. The CDR3 covers 15 residues. Germline CDR1 reads SGHRS; CDR2 reads YFSETQ. CDR3 nucleotides: TGCGCCAGCAGCTTACTAGCGGGAAGCAACAATGAGCAGTTCTTC. Protein sequence: CASSLLAGSNNEQFF.

This clone was counted only a few times. The gene calls are TRBV5-4 and TRBJ2-5, with D perhaps matching TRBD2 (6 bases). Germline CDR1 reads SGHNT; CDR2 reads YYREEE (reference sequence). The CDR3 is 14 amino acids. V was trimmed by 4 bases and J by 5 bases, leaving 15 bases between them. For the CDR3, the DNA is TGTGCCAGCAGCAAGGGAGGAAGTGGGGAGACCCAGTACTTC. It is translated as CASSKGGSGETQYF.

The rearrangement uses TRBV19 and TRBJ1-2; D is unresolved. The CDR3 spans 12 residues. V was pared by 4 bases and J by 4 bases, with 7 bases between. Germline values: CDR1 LNHDA, CDR2 SQIVND (reference sequence). The CDR3 DNA reads TGTGCCAGTAGTACGACGGGCTATGGCTACACCTTC. Its protein is CASSTTGYGYTF.

This chain uses TRBV19 with TRBJ1-2, with D unresolved. With 1 base removed from V and 4 bases from J, the gap between germline ends came to 7 bases. Looked up from germline, CDR1 is LNHDA and CDR2 is SQIVND (reference sequence). This CDR3 has 13 amino acids. CDR3 coding DNA: TGTGCCAGTAGTATAGGGACCGGCTATGGCTACACCTTC. Amino acid sequence: CASSIGTGYGYTF. The whole variable domain, remainder taken from reference TRBV19 and TRBJ1-2, is DGGITQSPKYLFRKEGQNVTLSCEQNLNHDAMYWYRQDPGQGLRLIYYSQIVNDFQKGDIAEGYSVSREKKESFPLTVTSAQKNPTAFYLCASSIGTGYGYTFGSGTRLTVV.

V gene TRBV2 combines with J gene TRBJ2-1; TRBD2 agrees at 10 bases. Germline assignment: CDR1 SNHLY and CDR2 FYNNEI. The CDR3 contains 18 residues. V was pared by 1 base and J by 7 bases, with 13 bases of the junction left unmatched. For the CDR3, the DNA is TGTGCCAGCAGTGAAGGCTGGCCTAGCGGGAGAATTGGGAATGAGCAGTTCTTC. Its protein product is CASSEGWPSGRIGNEQFF.

This clone occurred once. This sequence joins TRBV7-9 and TRBJ1-1; weak D call: TRBD1 (5 bases). The V gene lost 1 base and the J gene lost 11 bases, with 11 bases spanning the gap. There are 12 residues in the CDR3. CDR1 SEHNR and CDR2 FQNEAQ come from the germline V gene (reference sequence). The CDR3 DNA sequence: TGTGCCAGCAGCTTAGGGTTAGGGGTCGCTTTCTTT. Translated, it gives CASSLGLGVAFF. The whole variable domain, remainder taken from reference TRBV7-9 and TRBJ1-1, is DTGVSQNPRHKITKRGQNVTFRCDPISEHNRLYWYRQTLGQGPEFLTYFQNEAQLEKSRLLSDRFSAERPKGSFSTLEIQRTEQGDSAMYLCASSLGLGVAFFGQGTRLTVV.

The genes are TRBV6-5 and TRBJ2-1; D may be TRBD2 (7 bases). V was trimmed by 7 bases and J by 8 bases, leaving 15 bases between them. There are 13 residues in the CDR3. Germline V lookup: CDR1 MNHEY, CDR2 SVGAGI. For the CDR3, the DNA is TGTGCCAGCAATAAAGGGGGGGGCGATGAGCAGTTCTTC. It translates to CASNKGGGDEQFF.

This clone was counted between two and nine times. V and J are TRBV12-5 and TRBJ1-5, with 8 positions matching TRBD1. From germline, CDR1 is LGHNT and CDR2 FRNRAP. This CDR3 has 17 amino acids. J was trimmed by 3 bases and V by 3 bases; bases with no gene match: 10. The CDR3 DNA reads as TGTGCTAGTGGTTTTTCTTGGACAGGGCAGGCCAATCAGCCCCAGCATTTT. It yields the protein CASGFSWTGQANQPQHF.

J is TRBJ1-5 and V is TRBV6-5; D remains unclear. The CDR3 extends over 13 amino acids. V lost 6 bases and J lost 5, with 11 bases in between. Looked up from germline, CDR1 is MNHEY and CDR2 is SVGAGI. The CDR3 spells CASSYIAYQPQHF. The CDR3 region has the DNA TGTGCCAGCAGCTATATAGCCTATCAGCCCCAGCATTTT.

V gene TRBV5-1 combines with J gene TRBJ2-3; D not certain. Germline lookup yields CDR1 SGHRS and CDR2 YFSETQ. V lost 0 bases to trimming and J lost 4 bases, with 12 bases between them. This CDR3 has 15 amino acids. The CDR3 loop is CASSLGYGVPDTQYF. CDR3 sequence (DNA): TGCGCCAGCAGCTTGGGATATGGCGTACCAGATACGCAGTATTTT.

The chain joins TRBV7-9 to TRBJ1-6, with TRBD1 identical over 7 bases. CDR1 is SEHNR, CDR2 FQNEAQ, per germline (reference sequence). There are 19 residues in the CDR3. Trimming cost V 1 base and J 1 base; bases outside gene matches: 10. CDR3 protein: CASSLDRGGLPSYNSPLHF. In nucleotides, the CDR3 is TGTGCCAGCAGCTTAGACAGGGGTGGTTTGCCATCCTATAATTCACCCCTCCACTTT. The whole variable domain, remainder taken from reference TRBV7-9 and TRBJ1-6, is DTGVSQNPRHKITKRGQNVTFRCDPISEHNRLYWYRQTLGQGPEFLTYFQNEAQLEKSRLLSDRFSAERPKGSFSTLEIQRTEQGDSAMYLCASSLDRGGLPSYNSPLHFGNGTRLTVT.

This chain uses TRBV6-5 with TRBJ2-1; D is unresolved. V lost 2 bases and J lost 5, with 1 base in between. The CDR3 has 11 residues. Germline V lookup: CDR1 MNHEY, CDR2 SVGAGI. As DNA, the CDR3 is TGTGCCAGCAGTTACCACAATGAGCAGTTCTTC. This codes for CASSYHNEQFF.